These T cell receptor beta chains were read from a single sample in a study of T-cell reconstitution after alpha-beta-depleted transplantation in children. TCRdb reprocessed the PCR reads via MiXCR and lists one record per CDR3 protein. The data contain approximately 590,000 distinct CDR3 sequences, roughly a tenth of them seen just once; the ten biggest clones take up less than 5%. This specimen consisted of PBMCs from the stem cell graft donor, obtained from the stem cell graft. The receptors were gathered from a human donor who donated a stem cell graft to a child with acute myeloid leukemia. CDR3s include the opening cysteine and the closing phenylalanine or tryptophan. Expanded clones get a size class; other rows say once, few or many, or leave the size out.

v_gene: TRBV6-5
abundance: many
j_gene: TRBJ2-3
CDR3aa: CASSPTRTETDTQYF

v_gene: TRBV25-1
abundance: many
j_gene: TRBJ2-1
CDR3aa: CASAKKLDSEQFF

v_gene: TRBV20-1
abundance: .
j_gene: TRBJ2-5
CDR3aa: CSARPASGVAETQYF

v_gene: TRBV28
abundance: few
j_gene: TRBJ1-1
CDR3aa: CASSLLGARSAFF

v_gene: TRBV19
abundance: few
j_gene: TRBJ1-5
CDR3aa: CASRTGGATGSGQPQHF

v_gene: TRBV28
abundance: many
j_gene: TRBJ2-7
CDR3aa: CASGGRRTKNEQYF

v_gene: TRBV11-3
abundance: .
j_gene: TRBJ2-1
CDR3aa: CASSKGLMTYNEQFF

v_gene: TRBV6-2/TRBV6-3
abundance: .
j_gene: TRBJ2-7
CDR3aa: CASRRSGGGSYEQYF

v_gene: TRBV11-2
abundance: few
j_gene: TRBJ2-3
CDR3aa: CASSPAGQSQDTQYF

v_gene: TRBV7-2
abundance: many
j_gene: TRBJ1-1
CDR3aa: CASSLAGGDEAFF

v_gene: TRBV29-1
abundance: once
j_gene: TRBJ2-5
CDR3aa: CSAEGLAGVETQYF

v_gene: TRBV7-9
abundance: .
j_gene: TRBJ2-1
CDR3aa: CATLSGAVQYNEQFF

v_gene: TRBV7-6
abundance: few
j_gene: TRBJ2-2
CDR3aa: CASSLVEGGTGELFF

v_gene: TRBV6-5
abundance: many
j_gene: TRBJ1-4
CDR3aa: CASSSRSRSEKLFF

v_gene: TRBV7-9
abundance: .
j_gene: TRBJ2-3
CDR3aa: CASSLRGGRGTDTQYF

v_gene: TRBV18
abundance: .
j_gene: TRBJ1-1
CDR3aa: CASSPPNRERAEALF

v_gene: TRBV5-1
abundance: many
j_gene: TRBJ2-1
CDR3aa: CASSLEQPSGNEQFF

v_gene: TRBV20-1
abundance: .
j_gene: TRBJ1-2
CDR3aa: CSAAQGPRGGYTF

v_gene: TRBV12-3/TRBV12-4
abundance: .
j_gene: TRBJ1-5
CDR3aa: CASSLTSGGMGNQPQHF

v_gene: TRBV10-3
abundance: few
j_gene: TRBJ2-7
CDR3aa: CAISETSGRAVFAYEQYF

v_gene: TRBV6-5
abundance: .
j_gene: TRBJ2-7
CDR3aa: CASSYSGEFVYEQYF

v_gene: TRBV7-8
abundance: .
j_gene: TRBJ1-2
CDR3aa: CASSSNQGYGYTF

v_gene: TRBV20-1
abundance: .
j_gene: TRBJ2-5
CDR3aa: CSAPIPQQRDQYF

v_gene: TRBV12-3/TRBV12-4
abundance: few
j_gene: TRBJ1-1
CDR3aa: CASSLAQGVTEAFF

v_gene: TRBV4-3
abundance: .
j_gene: TRBJ2-1
CDR3aa: CASSQDGGPRYNEQFF

v_gene: TRBV28
abundance: .
j_gene: TRBJ1-2
CDR3aa: CASSAYSPGNTF

v_gene: TRBV30
abundance: many
j_gene: TRBJ2-4
CDR3aa: CAWSVTGPSGIQYF

v_gene: TRBV7-9
abundance: many
j_gene: TRBJ2-7
CDR3aa: CASSLDLARYEQYF

v_gene: TRBV3-1
abundance: few
j_gene: TRBJ1-3
CDR3aa: CASSQEQGFGNTIYF

v_gene: TRBV7-2
abundance: many
j_gene: TRBJ2-1
CDR3aa: CASSLPRVGKFF

v_gene: TRBV2
abundance: .
j_gene: TRBJ2-1
CDR3aa: CASRTGTTYNEQFF

v_gene: TRBV4-3
abundance: .
j_gene: TRBJ2-1
CDR3aa: CASSQDPANYNEQFF

v_gene: TRBV3-1
abundance: many
j_gene: TRBJ1-1
CDR3aa: CASSQLSGQGANAFF

v_gene: TRBV2
abundance: .
j_gene: TRBJ2-3
CDR3aa: CASSEVTVFDTQYF

v_gene: TRBV5-1
abundance: .
j_gene: TRBJ1-1
CDR3aa: CASSFSGGQFSEAFF

v_gene: TRBV5-1
abundance: .
j_gene: TRBJ2-2
CDR3aa: CASSLYPAGESGELFF

v_gene: TRBV18
abundance: few
j_gene: TRBJ2-7
CDR3aa: CASSQGLADIYEQYF

v_gene: TRBV28
abundance: .
j_gene: TRBJ2-5
CDR3aa: CASRLGLAGTKETRYF

v_gene: TRBV10-3
abundance: few
j_gene: TRBJ1-3
CDR3aa: CAISAGQISGNTIYF

v_gene: TRBV20-1
abundance: many
j_gene: TRBJ2-1
CDR3aa: CSALTGEAHNEQFF

v_gene: TRBV7-4
abundance: many
j_gene: TRBJ2-3
CDR3aa: CASSLSGDESGGATHSPDTQYF

v_gene: TRBV12-3/TRBV12-4
abundance: few
j_gene: TRBJ2-3
CDR3aa: CASSFRSGKGADTQYF

v_gene: TRBV5-1
abundance: .
j_gene: TRBJ2-5
CDR3aa: CASRVGGSSETQYF

v_gene: TRBV25-1
abundance: few
j_gene: TRBJ1-1
CDR3aa: CASSEAGQSTEAFF

v_gene: TRBV7-2
abundance: many
j_gene: TRBJ2-5
CDR3aa: CASSLDGGPTETQYF

v_gene: TRBV7-3
abundance: .
j_gene: TRBJ2-3
CDR3aa: CASSLKGSGSSDTQYF

v_gene: TRBV20-1
abundance: .
j_gene: TRBJ2-3
CDR3aa: CSARLLAGAFTDTQYF

v_gene: TRBV29-1
abundance: few
j_gene: TRBJ2-3
CDR3aa: CSVGQGARKDTQYF

v_gene: TRBV20-1
abundance: few
j_gene: TRBJ2-2
CDR3aa: CSAPTLAGGPSGELFF

v_gene: TRBV20-1
abundance: few
j_gene: TRBJ2-1
CDR3aa: CSANSPSGRFVEQFF

v_gene: TRBV6-2/TRBV6-3
abundance: .
j_gene: TRBJ2-1
CDR3aa: CASSFTTLAGGHNEQFF

v_gene: TRBV4-3
abundance: many
j_gene: TRBJ2-1
CDR3aa: CASSQGLVLGEQFF

v_gene: TRBV4-2
abundance: few
j_gene: TRBJ1-1
CDR3aa: CASSQEGQERNTEAFF

v_gene: TRBV28
abundance: few
j_gene: TRBJ2-7
CDR3aa: CASSLGEPPFSYEQYF

v_gene: TRBV7-2
abundance: many
j_gene: TRBJ1-1
CDR3aa: CASSFRGGNTEAFF

v_gene: TRBV11-2
abundance: .
j_gene: TRBJ1-5
CDR3aa: CASSSNPGLLGGNQPQHF

v_gene: TRBV21-1
abundance: .
j_gene: TRBJ2-3
CDR3aa: CASSKFPDTQYF

v_gene: TRBV20-1
abundance: many
j_gene: TRBJ2-3
CDR3aa: CSARSLAGATDTQYF